What follows is one T cell receptor (beta chain) and its context. Its cognate antigen is unknown. These data originate in a study of CD8+ T cells in alopecia areata. About the study: Severity scores in treated patients reflected the percentage of scalp affected.

cDNA reverse transcribed from extracted RNA served as the sequencing template. Sequencing used immunoSEQ multiplex PCR; TCRdb keeps in-frame clones, though not all of them. The data contain approximately 100,000 clones, about nine tenths of them singletons. Germline V gene lookup returns CDR1 GTSNPN and CDR2 SVGIG (reference sequence). The CDR3 totals 11 residues. Points from the study as a whole: Scalp clonality, together with expanded CD8+ clones among the top 100, fell significantly with tofacitinib. Clarity of TCR sharing across patients fell short of that in mice, possibly HLA-related.

As for treatment: oral pan-JAK inhibitor, 5-10 mg twice daily. The TCR originated in a human donor with alopecia areata. This chain links TRBV30 with TRBJ1-1, with a possible D match to TRBD1 (6 bases). Sequencing was performed on CD8+ T cells sorted from blood, taken at approximately week 30, from a patient treated with tofacitinib. As DNA, the CDR3 is TGTGCTAAGTATACCGGGACAGAAGCTTTCTTT. Translation gives CAKYTGTEAFF. Complete variable domain (other parts from reference TRBV30 and TRBJ1-1): SQTIHQWPATLVQPVGSPLSLECTVEGTSNPNLYWYRQAAGRGLQLLFYSVGIGQISSEVPQNLSASRPQDRQFILSSKKLLLSDSGFYLCAKYTGTEAFFGQGTRLTVV.